Listed below are T cell receptor beta chains from one sample, sequenced in a study of early T cells in non-severe SARS-CoV-2 infection. TCRdb itself ran the 5' RACE reads through MiXCR, one entry per CDR3 protein. This sample has some 120,000 distinct CDR3 sequences, with 14% to 15% found just once. The sequenced sample was whole blood. These receptors were obtained from an adult who was a healthcare worker with PCR-confirmed SARS-CoV-2 infection or an uninfected control (not recorded which). Both conserved end residues are part of each CDR3. D genes are given only for firm matches. Clone sizes are given selectively: once, few, many, or a class where the clone is expanded.

size,J,D,V,DNA,CDR3
NA,TRBJ1-1,NA,TRBV15,TGTGCCACCAGCAGAGAACGAACGACGGGAACTGAAGCTTTCTTT,CATSRERTTGTEAFF
few,TRBJ1-3,NA,TRBV30,TGTGCCTGCGAAACTACAGGGTTCGGAAACACCATATATTTT,CACETTGFGNTIYF
NA,TRBJ1-5,NA,TRBV7-2,TGTGCCAGCAGCTTAGTCCTCAAAGGCCAGCCCCAGCATTTT,CASSLVLKGQPQHF
NA,TRBJ2-1,TRBD2,TRBV20-1,TGCAGTGCTCCCAGCGGGGGGGCGAATGAGCAGTTCTTC,CSAPSGGANEQFF
few,TRBJ2-2,TRBD2,TRBV12-3/TRBV12-4,TGTGCCAGCGCGGCAGCGGGACGGAGCGCCGGGGAGCTGTTTTTT,CASAAAGRSAGELFF
few,TRBJ1-2,NA,TRBV6-6,TGTGCCAGCAGTTACTCGCCCCAGAGGGGCGCATATGGCTACACCTTC,CASSYSPQRGAYGYTF
once,TRBJ2-2,NA,TRBV30,TGTGCCTGGAGTGTTGGAACAAGGAAAGGGGAGCTGTTTTTT,CAWSVGTRKGELFF
NA,TRBJ2-5,TRBD2,TRBV4-1,TGCGCCAGCAGAATAGCGGGGCGGGAGGAGACCCAGTACTTC,CASRIAGREETQYF
NA,TRBJ1-5,TRBD1,TRBV7-6,TGTGCCAGCAGCTTAGTCGGTGCGCGGGACAGTCAGCCCCAGCATTTT,CASSLVGARDSQPQHF
few,TRBJ1-6,TRBD1,TRBV10-3,TGTGCCATCAGGGAACAGGGGGCTGGAAATTCACCCCTCCACTTT,CAIREQGAGNSPLHF
NA,TRBJ2-2,NA,TRBV7-8,TGTGCCAGCAGCTTGGGGACCACCTCAACCGGGGAGCTGTTTTTT,CASSLGTTSTGELFF
NA,TRBJ2-7,NA,TRBV20-1,TGCAGTGCTAGACATCCGGGACTTCCCTACGAGCAGTACTTC,CSARHPGLPYEQYF
NA,TRBJ1-1,NA,TRBV7-9,TGTGCCAGCAGCTTAGAATACACTGAAGCTTTCTTT,CASSLEYTEAFF
NA,TRBJ2-7,NA,TRBV13,TGTGCCAGCAGAAAAGCAATGACGGGCCACGAGCAGTACTTC,CASRKAMTGHEQYF
once,TRBJ2-7,NA,TRBV6-6,TGTGCCAGCAGTCATTTCGACGGACTGCGGGGCCCCTACGAGCAGTACTTC,CASSHFDGLRGPYEQYF
NA,TRBJ1-5,TRBD1,TRBV10-2,TGCGCCAGCAGCAACAGGGGAGAAAGGCCCCAGCATTTT,CASSNRGERPQHF
few,TRBJ2-2,TRBD2,TRBV6-5,TGTGCCAGCAGCTCCAGCGGGGGGGCCGGGGAGCTGTTTTTT,CASSSSGGAGELFF
many,TRBJ1-4,NA,TRBV12-3/TRBV12-4,TGTGCCAGCAGTTTAGGAGGGGGTGAAAAACTGTTTTTT,CASSLGGGEKLFF
few,TRBJ2-1,NA,TRBV2,TGTGCCAGCAGTCCGGGATTTCTTAATGAGCAGTTCTTC,CASSPGFLNEQFF
NA,TRBJ2-1,NA,TRBV28,TGTGCCAGCAGTTTGGGGGGGGCGGTCGGGTCCTACAATGAGCAGTTCTTC,CASSLGGAVGSYNEQFF
NA,TRBJ1-1,NA,TRBV10-3,TGTGCCATCAGGGCAGATTTCCGTATGGGCACTGAAGCTTTCTTT,CAIRADFRMGTEAFF
NA,TRBJ1-2,NA,TRBV4-2,TGTGCCAGCAGCCAAGGCGGGGGCGATGGTGGCTACACCTTC,CASSQGGGDGGYTF
few,TRBJ1-1,TRBD1,TRBV12-3/TRBV12-4,TGTGCCAGCAGTCGACAGGGGTCTGAAGCTTTCTTT,CASSRQGSEAFF
few,TRBJ1-2,TRBD1,TRBV27,TGTGCCAGCAGTCCCGACAGGGACTATGGCTACACCTTC,CASSPDRDYGYTF
NA,TRBJ1-2,NA,TRBV3-1,TGTGCCAGCAGCCAACTAAATAACTATGGCTACACCTTC,CASSQLNNYGYTF
NA,TRBJ2-1,NA,TRBV30,TGTGCCTGGAGTCCACCTTGGGAGGGGGGGTACTACTCCTACAATGAGCAGTTCTTC,CAWSPPWEGGYYSYNEQFF
NA,TRBJ1-4,TRBD1,TRBV7-6,TGTGCCAGCAGCTCCCGGACAGGGGCTAGTGAAAAACTGTTTTTT,CASSSRTGASEKLFF
NA,TRBJ2-5,NA,TRBV29-1,TGCAGCGCCTTCCGTGAGCTGGGGGAGACCCAGTACTTC,CSAFRELGETQYF
NA,TRBJ1-1,NA,TRBV29-1,TGCAGCGTTGAAGATCGATGGGGGAAGGACACTGAAGCTTTCTTT,CSVEDRWGKDTEAFF
NA,TRBJ1-1,NA,TRBV7-9,TGTGCCAGCAGGTCCGGACTCGACACTGAAGCTTTCTTT,CASRSGLDTEAFF
NA,TRBJ2-3,TRBD2,TRBV29-1,TGCAGCGTTGAGGCAAGGGGCGCGGGGGCAGATACGCAGTATTTT,CSVEARGAGADTQYF
few,TRBJ2-2,NA,TRBV5-5,TGTGCCAGCAGCTTGAGGCCAGAGAACACCGGGGAGCTGTTTTTT,CASSLRPENTGELFF
NA,TRBJ2-2,TRBD2,TRBV20-1,TGCAGTGCTCTAGCGGGGGAGAACACCGGGGAGCTGTTTTTT,CSALAGENTGELFF
few,TRBJ2-7,NA,TRBV7-9,TGTGCCAGCAGTCCAAGTCGCGTATCCTACGAGCAGTACTTC,CASSPSRVSYEQYF
NA,TRBJ1-1,NA,TRBV30,TGTGCCTGGAGTGTACTGCGGGGAAACACTGAAGCTTTCTTT,CAWSVLRGNTEAFF
few,TRBJ1-1,NA,TRBV20-1,TGCAGTGCTAGAGAAACAGGGTTTGGTGGTGAAGCTTTCTTT,CSARETGFGGEAFF
NA,TRBJ2-2,TRBD1,TRBV7-9,TGTGCCAGCAGGCCAGGACAGGGGGCCGGGGCCGGGGAGCTGTTTTTT,CASRPGQGAGAGELFF